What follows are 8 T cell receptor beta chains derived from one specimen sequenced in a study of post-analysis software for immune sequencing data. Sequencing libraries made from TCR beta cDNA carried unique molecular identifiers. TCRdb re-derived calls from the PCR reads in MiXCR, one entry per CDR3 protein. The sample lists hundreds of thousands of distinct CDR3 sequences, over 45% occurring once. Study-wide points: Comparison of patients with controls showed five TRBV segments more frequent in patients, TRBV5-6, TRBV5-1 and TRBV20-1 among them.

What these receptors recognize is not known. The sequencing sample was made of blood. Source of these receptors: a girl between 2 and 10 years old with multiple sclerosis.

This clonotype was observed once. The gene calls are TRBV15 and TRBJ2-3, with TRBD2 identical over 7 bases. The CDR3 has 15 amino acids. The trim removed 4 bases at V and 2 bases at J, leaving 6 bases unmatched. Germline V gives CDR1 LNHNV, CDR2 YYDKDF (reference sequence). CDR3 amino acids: CATSMGGGNTDTQYF. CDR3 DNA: TGTGCCACCAGCATGGGGGGGGGGAACACAGATACGCAGTATTTT.

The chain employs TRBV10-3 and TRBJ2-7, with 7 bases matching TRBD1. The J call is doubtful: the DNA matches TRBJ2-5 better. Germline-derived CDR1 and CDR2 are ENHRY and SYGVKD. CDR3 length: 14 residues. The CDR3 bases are TGTGCCATCAGTGAAGGGACAGCCAAAGAGACCCAGTACTTC. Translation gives CAISEGTAKETQYF.

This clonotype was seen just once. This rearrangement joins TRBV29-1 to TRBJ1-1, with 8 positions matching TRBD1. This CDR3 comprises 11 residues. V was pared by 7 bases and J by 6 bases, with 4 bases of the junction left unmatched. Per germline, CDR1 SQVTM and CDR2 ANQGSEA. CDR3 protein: CSADRAAEAFF. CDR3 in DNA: TGCAGCGCGGACAGGGCCGCTGAAGCTTTCTTT.

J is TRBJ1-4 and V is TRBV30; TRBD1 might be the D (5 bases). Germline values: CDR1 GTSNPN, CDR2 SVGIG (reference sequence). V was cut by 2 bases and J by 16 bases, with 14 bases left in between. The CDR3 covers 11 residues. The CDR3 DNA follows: TGTGCCTGGAGTACCGGGACGGCAAGGTTTTTT. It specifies CAWSTGTARFF. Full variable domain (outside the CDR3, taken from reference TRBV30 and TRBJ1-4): SQTIHQWPATLVQPVGSPLSLECTVEGTSNPNLYWYRQAAGRGLQLLFYSVGIGQISSEVPQNLSASRPQDRQFILSSKKLLLSDSGFYLCAWSTGTARFFGSGTQLSVL.

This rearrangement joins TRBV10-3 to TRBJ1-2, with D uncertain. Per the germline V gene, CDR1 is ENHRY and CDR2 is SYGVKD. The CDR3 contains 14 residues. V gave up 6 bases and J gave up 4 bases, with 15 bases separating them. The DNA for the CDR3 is TGTGCCATCAGGGAAGCCGGACTGCCCTATGGCTACACCTTC. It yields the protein CAIREAGLPYGYTF.

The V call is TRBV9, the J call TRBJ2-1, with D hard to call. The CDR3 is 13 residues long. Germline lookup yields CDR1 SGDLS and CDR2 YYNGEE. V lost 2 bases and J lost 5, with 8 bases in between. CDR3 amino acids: CASSVKPNNEQFF. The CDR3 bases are TGTGCCAGCAGCGTTAAGCCGAACAATGAGCAGTTCTTC.

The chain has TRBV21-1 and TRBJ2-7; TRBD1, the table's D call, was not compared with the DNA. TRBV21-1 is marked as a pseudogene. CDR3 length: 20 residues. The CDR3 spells CAGSKALWDRGVRSSYEQYF. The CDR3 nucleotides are TGTGCCGGCAGCAAAGCGCTTTGGGACAGGGGCGTCCGTAGCTCCTACGAGCAGTACTTC.

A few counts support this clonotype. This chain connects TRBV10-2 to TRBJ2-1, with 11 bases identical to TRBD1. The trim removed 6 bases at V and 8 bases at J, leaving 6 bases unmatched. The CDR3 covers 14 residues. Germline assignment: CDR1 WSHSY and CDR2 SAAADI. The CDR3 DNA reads TGCGCCAGCAGGGAGGGACAGGGGGGGTATGAGCAGTTCTTC. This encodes CASREGQGGYEQFF.